This TCR beta chain was documented in a study of T cell repertoires in cytomegalovirus infection. The overall study: HLA-C-restricted CMV epitopes, recently identified, and well-studied HLA-B-restricted ones were used by the study. Public TCR beta signature analysis indicated the presence of both CMV infection and matching HLA type. Study-wide results and limits: Dominating the ex vivo response were HLA-C-restricted CMV-specific TCR beta clonotypes. Frequencies of public TCR beta families were cumulated, and this identified carriers of CMV plus the relevant HLA.

This clonotype has only a few counts. No antigen is known for it. TCRdb reprocessed the reads with MiXCR, giving one entry per CDR3 protein. The sample includes about 830,000 distinct CDR3 sequences, about 30% of them seen just once. Trimming stripped 4 bases from V and 1 base from J, with 11 bases between. This CDR3 has 15 amino acids. The clonotype was recovered from a human donor in good health (CMV status not recorded). Some clones in this sample may be carry-over from other donors' samples. The sequencing here drew on cultured CD8+ T cells from PBMCs, taken from culture after CMV antigen stimulation. The chain links TRBV12-3 or TRBV12-4 to TRBJ1-5; D gene unclear. CDR3 sequence: CASSWVLASNQPQHF. In nucleotides, the CDR3 is TGTGCCAGCAGTTGGGTACTGGCGAGCAATCAGCCCCAGCATTTT.